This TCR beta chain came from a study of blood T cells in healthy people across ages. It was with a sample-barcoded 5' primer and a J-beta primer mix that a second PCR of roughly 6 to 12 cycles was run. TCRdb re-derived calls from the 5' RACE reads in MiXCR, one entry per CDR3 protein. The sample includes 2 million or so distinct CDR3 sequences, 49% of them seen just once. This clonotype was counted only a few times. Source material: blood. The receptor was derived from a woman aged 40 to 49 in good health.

The CDR3 DNA reads TGTGCCACCAGTGATTTCCATAAGAACGAGCAGTACTTC. This sequence encodes CATSDFHKNEQYF. The rearrangement links TRBV24-1 to TRBJ2-7; D is uncertain. The CDR3 is 13 residues long. The V gene lost 1 base and the J gene lost 5 bases, with 8 bases spanning the gap. Per the germline V gene, CDR1 is KGHDR and CDR2 is SFDVKD.